This T cell receptor beta chain stems from a study of early T cells in non-severe SARS-CoV-2 infection. Study overall: Alpha and beta chains were unpaired, from unsorted whole-blood bulk RNA.

TCRdb re-derived calls from the 5' RACE reads in MiXCR, one entry per CDR3 protein. The table has 85,000 to 90,000 distinct CDR3 sequences, 14% seen once. Germline V gene sequence: CDR1 SQVTM, CDR2 ANQGSEA. The V end lost 6 bases, the J end lost 2 bases, and 14 bases lay between the germline ends. The CDR3 totals 13 residues. The source material was whole blood. The chain carries TRBV29-1 and TRBJ2-7; TRBD1 or TRBD2 may be the D gene (5 bases each). The TCR sequence derives from an adult who was a healthcare worker with PCR-confirmed SARS-CoV-2 infection or an uninfected control (not recorded which). The CDR3 DNA reads as TGCAGCGTCCGGACTGGGGGAGCCTACGAGCAGTACTTC. Its translation is CSVRTGGAYEQYF.